Described below is a single TCR beta chain sequence and its context. The data were obtained in a study of blood T cell repertoires in COVID-19. Study at large: Sources were T cells, B-cell-depleted T cells, or PBMCs; the material itself was cDNA or gDNA.

Measured with immunoSEQ multiplex PCR; TCRdb has only the in-frame clones, and not every one. The sample lists tens of thousands of clones; 76% were seen once. The germline V and J ends were trimmed by 4 bases and 7 bases, with 17 bases remaining between them. CDR3 length: 14 amino acids. The V gene's germline CDR1 is SQVTM and CDR2 ANQGSEA. The sequenced material came from peripheral blood. V gene TRBV29-1 combines with J gene TRBJ2-1, with D tentatively TRBD2 (6 bases). The receptor comes from a man aged 50 to 59 with active or convalescent COVID-19. CDR3 nucleotide sequence: TGCAGCGTTGTCCTGATGGTAGGGACTAATGAGCAGTTCTTC. This codes for CSVVLMVGTNEQFF.